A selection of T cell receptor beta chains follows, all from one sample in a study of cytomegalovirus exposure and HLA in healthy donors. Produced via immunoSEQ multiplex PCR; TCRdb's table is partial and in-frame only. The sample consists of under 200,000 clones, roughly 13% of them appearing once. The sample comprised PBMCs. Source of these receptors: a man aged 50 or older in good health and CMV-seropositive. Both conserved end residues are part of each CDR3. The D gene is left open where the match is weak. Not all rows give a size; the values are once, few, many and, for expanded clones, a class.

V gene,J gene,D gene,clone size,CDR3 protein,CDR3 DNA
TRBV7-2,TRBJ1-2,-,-,CASSFDRSHGYTF,TGTGCCAGCAGCTTTGACAGATCCCATGGCTACACCTTC
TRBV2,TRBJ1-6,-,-,CASSPTGTLGSPLHF,TGTGCCAGCAGTCCTACCGGGACTTTGGGATCACCCCTCCACTTT
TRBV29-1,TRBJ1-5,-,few,CSVGTDNQPQHF,TGCAGCGTTGGGACAGACAATCAGCCCCAGCATTTT
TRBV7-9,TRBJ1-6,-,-,CASSTPMGLGNSPLHF,TGTGCCAGCAGCACGCCCATGGGGCTAGGTAATTCACCCCTCCACTTT
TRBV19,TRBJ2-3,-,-,CASSQPRGPTDTQYF,TGTGCCAGTAGTCAGCCCCGGGGTCCCACAGATACGCAGTATTTT
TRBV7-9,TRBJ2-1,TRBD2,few,CASSGRAGGQNEQFF,TGTGCCAGCAGCGGCAGAGCGGGGGGGCAGAATGAGCAGTTCTTC
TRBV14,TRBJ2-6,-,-,CASSQGAAGANVLTF,TGTGCCAGCAGCCAAGGGGCAGCTGGGGCCAACGTCCTGACTTTC
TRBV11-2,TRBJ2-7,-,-,CASSRGLPSSYEQYF,TGTGCCAGCAGCCGCGGACTTCCTAGCTCCTACGAGCAGTACTTC
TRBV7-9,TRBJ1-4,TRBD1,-,CASSLRQGQRGEKLFF,TGTGCCAGCAGCTTAAGACAGGGGCAAAGGGGGGAAAAACTGTTTTTT
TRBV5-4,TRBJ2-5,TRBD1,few,CASSTDRGGETQYF,TGTGCCAGCAGCACCGACAGGGGCGGCGAGACCCAGTACTTC
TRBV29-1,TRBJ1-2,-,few,CSAMTRVGYTF,TGCAGCGCCATGACCAGGGTTGGCTACACCTTC
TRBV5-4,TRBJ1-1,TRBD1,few,CASSLRTGKGAEAFF,TGTGCCAGCAGCCTCAGGACAGGGAAAGGGGCTGAAGCTTTCTTT
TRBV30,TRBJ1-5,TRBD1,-,CAWSVGTGGQPQHF,TGTGCCTGGAGTGTGGGGACAGGGGGCCAGCCCCAGCATTTT
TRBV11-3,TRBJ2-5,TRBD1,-,CASSLPRGQETQYF,TGTGCCAGCAGCCTACCCAGGGGGCAAGAGACCCAGTACTTC
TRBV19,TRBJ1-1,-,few,CASSGISPGGVNTEAFF,TGTGCCAGTAGTGGCATAAGTCCGGGGGGGGTGAACACTGAAGCTTTCTTT
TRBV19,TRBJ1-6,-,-,CASSPNGRGNSPLHF,TGTGCCAGTAGTCCAAACGGACGGGGAAATTCACCCCTCCACTTT
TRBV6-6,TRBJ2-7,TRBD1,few,CASSHPDRGYEQYF,TGTGCCAGCAGCCACCCGGACAGGGGATACGAGCAGTACTTC
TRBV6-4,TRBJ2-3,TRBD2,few,CASSARGLATDTQYF,TGTGCCAGCAGTGCACGCGGACTAGCAACAGATACGCAGTATTTT
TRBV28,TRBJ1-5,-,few,CASSSPDNRDQPQHF,TGTGCCAGCAGTTCCCCCGATAACAGGGATCAGCCCCAGCATTTT
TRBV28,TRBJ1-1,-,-,CASRAGLNTEAFF,TGTGCCAGCAGGGCAGGGTTAAACACTGAAGCTTTCTTT
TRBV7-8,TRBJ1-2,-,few,CASSPSRNYGYTF,TGTGCCAGCAGCCCTTCACGGAACTATGGCTACACCTTC
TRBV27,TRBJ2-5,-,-,CASSRGSQETQYF,TGTGCCAGCAGCAGGGGCTCCCAAGAGACCCAGTACTTC
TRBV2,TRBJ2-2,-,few,CASSETGLTNTGELFF,TGTGCCAGCAGTGAAACAGGCTTAACGAACACCGGGGAGCTGTTTTTT
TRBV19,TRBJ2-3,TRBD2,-,CASSSSGARTDTQYF,TGTGCCAGTAGTTCTAGCGGGGCCCGAACAGATACGCAGTATTTT
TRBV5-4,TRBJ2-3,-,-,CASSLGLVGDTQYF,TGTGCCAGCAGCTTGGGACTAGTCGGAGACACGCAGTATTTT
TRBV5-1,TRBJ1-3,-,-,CASSEYEISSGNTIYF,TGCGCCAGCAGCGAATACGAGATTAGCTCTGGAAACACCATATATTTT
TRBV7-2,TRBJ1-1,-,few,CASRKGPTGTEAFF,TGTGCCAGCAGAAAAGGACCCACGGGGACTGAAGCTTTCTTT
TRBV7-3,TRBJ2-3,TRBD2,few,CASSPGTSGGQQYF,TGTGCCAGCAGCCCCGGGACTAGCGGGGGTCAGCAGTATTTT
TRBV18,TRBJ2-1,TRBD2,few,CASSPTSGYNEQFF,TGTGCCAGCTCACCGACTAGCGGGTACAATGAGCAGTTCTTC
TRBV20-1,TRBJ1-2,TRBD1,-,CSASPGQGGTF,TGCAGTGCATCCCCGGGACAGGGCGGCACCTTC
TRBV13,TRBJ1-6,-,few,CASSTGPSNGPLHF,TGTGCCAGCAGCACGGGTCCCTCTAATGGACCCCTCCACTTT
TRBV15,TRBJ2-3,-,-,CATSRVRDTQYF,TGTGCCACCAGCAGAGTGAGGGATACGCAGTATTTT
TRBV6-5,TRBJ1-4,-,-,CASRPDRVNEKLFF,TGTGCCAGCAGGCCAGACAGAGTCAATGAAAAACTGTTTTTT
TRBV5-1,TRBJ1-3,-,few,CASSTFSGNTIYF,TGCGCCAGTTCGACTTTCTCTGGAAACACCATATATTTT